A selection of T cell receptor beta chains follows, all from one sample in a study of T cells after yellow fever vaccination. Using its own MiXCR run on the 5' RACE reads, TCRdb lists one record per CDR3 protein. The repertoire holds 400,000 or so distinct CDR3 sequences, with roughly a sixth as singletons. Material: PBMCs, obtained before the yellow fever booster vaccination. The receptors shown here come from a man in his late teens or twenties who received the YFV17D yellow fever vaccine. Both conserved end residues are part of each CDR3. A D gene is named only where the DNA matches it firmly. Clone size is given for some rows only: seen once, a few or many times, or a class if the clone is expanded.

j_call: TRBJ2-1
v_call: TRBV10-3
clone_size: .
d_call: .
cdr3_aa: CAISEYRGSDEQFF
cdr3_nt: TGTGCCATCAGTGAGTATAGGGGCTCGGATGAGCAGTTCTTC

j_call: TRBJ2-3
v_call: TRBV20-1
clone_size: few
d_call: .
cdr3_aa: CSAWTLPGPSSTDTQYF
cdr3_nt: TGCAGTGCCTGGACGTTACCGGGACCCTCTAGCACAGATACGCAGTATTTT

j_call: TRBJ1-1
v_call: TRBV15
clone_size: .
d_call: TRBD1
cdr3_aa: CATAPGGSTEAFF
cdr3_nt: TGTGCCACGGCCCCAGGGGGGTCCACTGAAGCTTTCTTT

j_call: TRBJ1-2
v_call: TRBV7-8
clone_size: .
d_call: .
cdr3_aa: CASSLRDFGGYTF
cdr3_nt: TGTGCCAGCAGCTTACGGGATTTCGGTGGCTACACCTTC

j_call: TRBJ2-5
v_call: TRBV7-7
clone_size: .
d_call: .
cdr3_aa: CASSLGGVGGQETQYF
cdr3_nt: TGTGCCAGCAGCTTAGGCGGGGTGGGGGGCCAAGAGACCCAGTACTTC

j_call: TRBJ2-5
v_call: TRBV29-1
clone_size: few
d_call: TRBD2
cdr3_aa: CSVVPRGGEETQYF
cdr3_nt: TGCAGCGTTGTTCCGCGGGGGGGGGAAGAGACCCAGTACTTC

j_call: TRBJ1-6
v_call: TRBV4-1
clone_size: .
d_call: TRBD1
cdr3_aa: CASSHAGTGGNSPLHF
cdr3_nt: TGCGCCAGCAGCCACGCCGGGACAGGGGGGAATTCACCCCTCCACTTT

j_call: TRBJ2-5
v_call: TRBV12-3/TRBV12-4
clone_size: many
d_call: .
cdr3_aa: CASGGDRHPQYF
cdr3_nt: TGTGCCAGCGGTGGGGATCGGCATCCCCAGTACTTC

j_call: TRBJ2-5
v_call: TRBV20-1
clone_size: few
d_call: .
cdr3_aa: CSANYGGPQETQYF
cdr3_nt: TGCAGTGCTAATTATGGGGGGCCCCAAGAGACCCAGTACTTC

j_call: TRBJ1-1
v_call: TRBV28
clone_size: .
d_call: .
cdr3_aa: CASSLHEGVREAFF
cdr3_nt: TGTGCCAGCAGTTTGCATGAGGGGGTGAGGGAAGCTTTCTTT

j_call: TRBJ2-7
v_call: TRBV11-2
clone_size: few
d_call: .
cdr3_aa: CASSPGRWGYEQYF
cdr3_nt: TGTGCCAGCAGCCCAGGAAGGTGGGGATACGAGCAGTACTTC

j_call: TRBJ2-3
v_call: TRBV4-2
clone_size: .
d_call: .
cdr3_aa: CASSQGLTSRTDTQYF
cdr3_nt: TGTGCCAGCAGCCAAGGGTTAACTAGCCGCACAGATACGCAGTATTTT

j_call: TRBJ1-5
v_call: TRBV12-3/TRBV12-4
clone_size: .
d_call: .
cdr3_aa: CASSPMSENQPQHF
cdr3_nt: TGTGCCAGCAGCCCCATGTCCGAGAATCAGCCCCAGCATTTT

j_call: TRBJ2-7
v_call: TRBV7-9
clone_size: many
d_call: .
cdr3_aa: CASSASRDAGAYEQYF
cdr3_nt: TGTGCCAGCAGCGCCTCCCGGGACGCCGGGGCCTACGAGCAGTACTTC

j_call: TRBJ1-1
v_call: TRBV29-1
clone_size: few
d_call: .
cdr3_aa: CSVEVQGGAEAFF
cdr3_nt: TGCAGCGTTGAAGTACAGGGCGGCGCTGAAGCTTTCTTT

j_call: TRBJ2-1
v_call: TRBV7-9
clone_size: few
d_call: TRBD1
cdr3_aa: CASSLKDRGLNEQFF
cdr3_nt: TGTGCCAGCAGCTTAAAGGACAGGGGGCTCAATGAGCAGTTCTTC

j_call: TRBJ1-5
v_call: TRBV6-2/TRBV6-3
clone_size: .
d_call: .
cdr3_aa: CASSWGLQQPQHF
cdr3_nt: TGTGCCAGCAGTTGGGGGCTCCAACAGCCCCAGCATTTT

j_call: TRBJ2-5
v_call: TRBV7-8
clone_size: .
d_call: .
cdr3_aa: CASSPENAGLYQETQYF
cdr3_nt: TGTGCCAGCAGCCCAGAGAACGCAGGGCTCTACCAAGAGACCCAGTACTTC

j_call: TRBJ2-7
v_call: TRBV28
clone_size: few
d_call: .
cdr3_aa: CASSLSRMQALTYPGEYF
cdr3_nt: TGTGCCAGCAGTTTAAGTCGAATGCAGGCCCTTACCTACCCTGGAGAGTACTTC

j_call: TRBJ2-5
v_call: TRBV7-8
clone_size: .
d_call: .
cdr3_aa: CASIKGFQETQYF
cdr3_nt: TGTGCCAGCATTAAGGGATTCCAAGAGACCCAGTACTTC

j_call: TRBJ2-2
v_call: TRBV5-1
clone_size: .
d_call: .
cdr3_aa: CASSAEPVTSNTGELFF
cdr3_nt: TGCGCCAGCAGCGCCGAGCCCGTAACCTCGAACACCGGGGAGCTGTTTTTT

j_call: TRBJ1-4
v_call: TRBV6-5
clone_size: .
d_call: .
cdr3_aa: CASTAGGREKLFF
cdr3_nt: TGTGCCAGCACTGCCGGGGGGCGCGAAAAACTGTTTTTT

j_call: TRBJ2-1
v_call: TRBV24-1
clone_size: few
d_call: .
cdr3_aa: CATSDTSGSPYNEQFF
cdr3_nt: TGTGCCACCAGTGATACATCGGGTAGTCCCTACAATGAGCAGTTCTTC

j_call: TRBJ2-2
v_call: TRBV4-3
clone_size: .
d_call: .
cdr3_aa: CASSQDGSSLHTGELFF
cdr3_nt: TGCGCCAGCAGCCAAGACGGGAGCTCCCTCCACACCGGGGAGCTGTTTTTT

j_call: TRBJ2-6
v_call: TRBV7-3
clone_size: few
d_call: .
cdr3_aa: CAPLGPGANVLTF
cdr3_nt: TGTGCCCCACTGGGCCCTGGGGCCAACGTCCTGACTTTC

j_call: TRBJ2-6
v_call: TRBV29-1
clone_size: .
d_call: .
cdr3_aa: CSASLSGANVLTF
cdr3_nt: TGCAGCGCGTCTCTGTCTGGGGCCAACGTCCTGACTTTC

j_call: TRBJ1-2
v_call: TRBV7-2
clone_size: few
d_call: .
cdr3_aa: CASSQTHRLALDYTF
cdr3_nt: TGTGCCAGCAGCCAGACCCACCGACTAGCTCTAGACTACACCTTC

j_call: TRBJ2-1
v_call: TRBV7-2
clone_size: many
d_call: TRBD1
cdr3_aa: CASSSTGTGVNEQFF
cdr3_nt: TGTGCCAGCAGCTCCACCGGGACAGGGGTCAATGAGCAGTTCTTC

j_call: TRBJ1-2
v_call: TRBV11-1
clone_size: .
d_call: .
cdr3_aa: CASSIDRNYGYTF
cdr3_nt: TGTGCCAGCAGTATCGACAGGAACTATGGCTACACCTTC

j_call: TRBJ2-5
v_call: TRBV29-1
clone_size: few
d_call: .
cdr3_aa: CSVEVSRGGTQYF
cdr3_nt: TGCAGCGTTGAAGTATCCAGGGGAGGGACCCAGTACTTC

j_call: TRBJ2-2
v_call: TRBV5-1
clone_size: few
d_call: .
cdr3_aa: CASSLGRVTAGELFF
cdr3_nt: TGCGCCAGCAGCTTGGGCAGGGTAACGGCCGGGGAGCTGTTTTTT

j_call: TRBJ1-1
v_call: TRBV4-2
clone_size: .
d_call: .
cdr3_aa: CASSQPSGLEAFF
cdr3_nt: TGTGCCAGCAGCCAGCCATCCGGCCTTGAAGCTTTCTTT

j_call: TRBJ2-5
v_call: TRBV20-1
clone_size: .
d_call: TRBD2
cdr3_aa: CSARPSSGDYQETQYF
cdr3_nt: TGCAGTGCTAGACCCTCTAGCGGTGACTACCAAGAGACCCAGTACTTC

j_call: TRBJ2-2
v_call: TRBV19
clone_size: .
d_call: TRBD1
cdr3_aa: CASSSRQGVWTGELFF
cdr3_nt: TGTGCCAGTAGTAGCCGACAGGGGGTATGGACCGGGGAGCTGTTTTTT

j_call: TRBJ1-3
v_call: TRBV28
clone_size: few
d_call: .
cdr3_aa: CASSQGFLRNTIYF
cdr3_nt: TGTGCCAGCAGTCAGGGTTTTCTACGAAACACCATATATTTT

j_call: TRBJ2-7
v_call: TRBV7-6
clone_size: many
d_call: .
cdr3_aa: CASSTTGTHYEQYF
cdr3_nt: TGTGCCAGCAGCACGACCGGGACCCACTACGAGCAGTACTTC

j_call: TRBJ2-5
v_call: TRBV4-3
clone_size: .
d_call: .
cdr3_aa: CASSPIVSPQETQYF
cdr3_nt: TGCGCCAGCAGCCCTATAGTATCCCCCCAAGAGACCCAGTACTTC

j_call: TRBJ2-1
v_call: TRBV29-1
clone_size: .
d_call: TRBD1
cdr3_aa: CSGGQGVYNEQFF
cdr3_nt: TGCAGCGGGGGACAGGGGGTCTACAATGAGCAGTTCTTC

j_call: TRBJ2-3
v_call: TRBV4-1
clone_size: many
d_call: .
cdr3_aa: CASSLSADTQYF
cdr3_nt: TGCGCCAGCAGCCTTTCTGCAGATACGCAGTATTTT

j_call: TRBJ2-3
v_call: TRBV11-2
clone_size: .
d_call: .
cdr3_aa: CASSFQGQAFTDTQYF
cdr3_nt: TGTGCCAGCAGCTTTCAGGGGCAAGCCTTCACAGATACGCAGTATTTT

j_call: TRBJ1-4
v_call: TRBV18
clone_size: .
d_call: TRBD1
cdr3_aa: CASSPGDRGRWNEKLFF
cdr3_nt: TGTGCCAGCTCACCGGGGGACAGGGGAAGGTGGAATGAAAAACTGTTTTTT

j_call: TRBJ2-5
v_call: TRBV3-1
clone_size: few
d_call: .
cdr3_aa: CASSQISGFQETQYF
cdr3_nt: TGTGCCAGCAGCCAGATTTCGGGGTTCCAAGAGACCCAGTACTTC